This T cell receptor (beta chain) was captured by sequencing in a study of T cell responses to AZD1222 COVID-19 vaccine. Study-wide results and limits: In the spike-specific TCR repertoire, nearly half reportedly target unmutated variant regions. Among those given AZD1222, only 6 or 7 were seropositive at baseline. It was only after the peak T cell response that any repertoires were sampled. White British ancestry dominated among donors, who included more females, and clonal diversity was possibly underestimated.

In germline, CDR1 is SGHAT, CDR2 FQNNGV. The CDR3 has 14 amino acids. J was trimmed by 2 bases and V by 3 bases; bases with no gene match: 2. Assay used: immunoSEQ multiplex PCR; TCRdb lists only in-frame clones, some missing. Here the sample spans roughly 180,000 clones, roughly nine tenths being singletons. In regard to this clone: Its antigen is unknown.

The chain has TRBV11-2 and TRBJ2-3; 7 bases map to TRBD1. Sequences were derived from peripheral blood, sampled on day 0 of AZD1222 vaccination. This sequence originates from an adult in good health. The CDR3 spells CASSFGQDTDTQYF. CDR3 DNA: TGTGCCAGCAGCTTTGGACAGGACACAGATACGCAGTATTTT.